Presented here are 7 T cell receptor beta chains from one specimen sequenced in a study of glioma-infiltrating T cells after dendritic cell vaccination. Sequenced by immunoSEQ multiplex PCR; TCRdb stores in-frame clones only, minus some. The sample has tens of thousands of clones; approximately 80% are singletons. The material sequenced was blood, taken before dendritic cell vaccination. Source of these receptors: a human donor with glioblastoma.

The chain carries TRBV9 and TRBJ2-5; D might be TRBD2 (6 bases). The length of the CDR3 is 17 residues. The V and J ends lost 0 bases and 4 bases respectively, with 19 bases between them. CDR1 and CDR2 from the germline V gene are SGDLS and YYNGEE. For the CDR3, the DNA is TGTGCCAGCAGCGTAGTAGGGACTGATCGGACGCGAGAGACCCAGTACTTC. Its protein product is CASSVVGTDRTRETQYF.

This clone came up once. The gene calls are TRBV29-1 and TRBJ2-7, with TRBD2 matching over 14 bases. The CDR3 length is 17 residues. J lost 7 bases, V lost 6 bases, and 17 bases had no gene match. CDR1 SQVTM and CDR2 ANQGSEA come from the germline V gene. The CDR3 DNA reads as TGCAGCGTCCTGGGGGGACTAGCGGGGGATACTAGTCGGGAGCAGTACTTC. This gives the protein CSVLGGLAGDTSREQYF.

This chain connects TRBV18 to TRBJ1-2; D remains unclear. This CDR3 spans 14 amino acids. V lost 2 bases to trimming and J lost 0 bases, with 7 bases between them. CDR1 is KGHSH and CDR2 is LQKENI in the germline V gene. CDR3 DNA sequence: TGTGCCAGCTCACCAGGCAGAACTAACTATGGCTACACCTTC. It encodes CASSPGRTNYGYTF. The entire variable domain, with the rest obtained from reference TRBV18 and TRBJ1-2, is as follows: NAGVMQNPRHLVRRRGQEARLRCSPMKGHSHVYWYRQLPEEGLKFMVYLQKENIIDESGMPKERFSAEFPKEGPSILRIQQVVRGDSAAYFCASSPGRTNYGYTFGSGTRLTVV.

This clone has only one observation. This rearrangement joins TRBV14 to TRBJ2-2, with a weak D call TRBD1 (6 bases). The germline V and J ends were trimmed by 2 bases and 7 bases, with 14 bases remaining between them. The CDR3 totals 15 residues. The V gene's germline CDR1 is SGHDN and CDR2 FVKESK. CDR3 region: CASSQYTGTSGELFF. As DNA, the CDR3 is TGTGCCAGCAGCCAATATACAGGGACGAGCGGGGAGCTGTTTTTT.

The chain carries TRBV6-1 and TRBJ1-1; no reliable D call. The V gene's germline CDR1 is MNHNS and CDR2 SASEGT. V was clipped by 8 bases and J by 4 bases, with 14 bases between them. This CDR3 region has 13 residues. CDR3 loop: CASGIPGGTEAFF. In DNA, the CDR3 is TGTGCCAGCGGGATACCGGGAGGCACTGAAGCTTTCTTT.

The gene calls are TRBV6-6 and TRBJ2-2; D is undetermined. Germline V gene sequence: CDR1 MNHNY, CDR2 SVGAGI (reference sequence). This CDR3 contains 14 residues. V lost 0 bases and J lost 7, with 9 bases in between. The CDR3 nucleotides are TGTGCCAGCAGTTACTCGGCATCGGGCGGGGAGCTGTTTTTT. Amino acid sequence: CASSYSASGGELFF.

V gene TRBV6-4 combines with J gene TRBJ1-1; tentative D call: TRBD1 (5 bases). Germline-derived CDR1 and CDR2 are MRHNA and SNTAGT. V lost 0 bases, J lost 5 bases, and 10 bases lay in between. This CDR3 spans 14 amino acids. DNA of the CDR3: TGTGCCAGCAGTGACTCGAGTAGGGGAACTGAAGCTTTCTTT. Its translation: CASSDSSRGTEAFF.